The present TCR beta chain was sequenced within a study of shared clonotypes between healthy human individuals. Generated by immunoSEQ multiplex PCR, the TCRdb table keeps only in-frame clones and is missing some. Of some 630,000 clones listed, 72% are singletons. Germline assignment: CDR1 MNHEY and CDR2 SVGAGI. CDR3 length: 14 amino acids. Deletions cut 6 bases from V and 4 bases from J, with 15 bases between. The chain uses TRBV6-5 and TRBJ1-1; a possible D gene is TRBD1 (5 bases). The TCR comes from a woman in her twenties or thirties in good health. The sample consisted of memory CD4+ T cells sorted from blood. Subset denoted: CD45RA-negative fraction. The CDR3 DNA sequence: TGTGCCAGCAGCCCCACCGACGGGGGCACTGAAGCTTTCTTT. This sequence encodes CASSPTDGGTEAFF.